This T cell receptor (beta chain) was identified during a study of T cells expressing NK-cell markers. Across the study: Sorted T-cell subsets CD3+CD56+NKG2C+, CD3+CD56+NKG2C- and CD3+CD56-NKG2C+ were TCR beta-sequenced.

The study's findings and limits: A range of roughly 1.0-8% of CD8+ T cells consisted of dominant NKG2C+ clonotypes in a handful of donors.

The CDR3 covers 14 residues. Germline V CDR1 and CDR2: SGHTA, FQGNSA. A word on this clonotype: No antigen is known for it.

TCRdb reprocessed the 5' RACE reads and stores each CDR3 protein as one record, lacking DNA. Its clone listing holds 150,000 or so distinct CDR3 sequences. Material for sequencing was blood T cells: a sorted CD56 or NKG2C T cell subset, CD4+ or CD8+ T cells, or bulk PBMC T cells (not recorded which). The chain is built from TRBV7-2 and TRBJ1-1; TCRdb's assignment of TRBD1 cannot be checked, as there is no DNA. This receptor was taken from a woman between 18 and 69 years old in good health. CDR3 amino acids: CASSGQGVGTEAFF.